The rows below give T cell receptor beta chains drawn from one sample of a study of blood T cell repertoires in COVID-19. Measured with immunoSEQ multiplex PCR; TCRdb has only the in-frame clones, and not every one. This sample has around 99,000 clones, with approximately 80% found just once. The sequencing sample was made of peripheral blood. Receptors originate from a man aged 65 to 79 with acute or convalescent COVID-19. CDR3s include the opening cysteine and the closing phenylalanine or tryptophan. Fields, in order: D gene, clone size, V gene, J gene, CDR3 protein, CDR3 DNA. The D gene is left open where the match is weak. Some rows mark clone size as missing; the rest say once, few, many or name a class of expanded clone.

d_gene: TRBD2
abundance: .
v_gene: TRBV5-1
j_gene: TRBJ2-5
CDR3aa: CASSWGSASGGQETQYF
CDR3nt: TGCGCCAGCAGCTGGGGTTCAGCTAGCGGGGGCCAAGAGACCCAGTACTTC

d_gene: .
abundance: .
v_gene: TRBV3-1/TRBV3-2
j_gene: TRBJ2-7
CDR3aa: CASSPRGNGIAEQYF
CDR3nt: TGTGCCAGCAGCCCGCGGGGCAATGGAATAGCCGAGCAGTACTTC

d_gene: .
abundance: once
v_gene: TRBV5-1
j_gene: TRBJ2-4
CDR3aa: CASSLDRVDIQYF
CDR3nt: TGCGCCAGCAGCTTGGACAGGGTTGACATTCAGTACTTC

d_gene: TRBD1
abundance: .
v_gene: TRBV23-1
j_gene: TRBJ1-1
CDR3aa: CASRNRGSTEAFF
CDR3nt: TGCGCCAGCAGGAACAGGGGATCCACTGAAGCTTTCTTT

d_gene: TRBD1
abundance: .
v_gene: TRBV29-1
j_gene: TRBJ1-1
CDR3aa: CSVEVVQGEVAFF
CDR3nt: TGCAGCGTTGAGGTGGTCCAGGGGGAGGTAGCTTTCTTT

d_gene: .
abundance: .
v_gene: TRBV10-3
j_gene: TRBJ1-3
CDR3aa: CAISDRGGNTIYF
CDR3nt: TGTGCCATCAGTGACAGGGGAGGAAACACCATATATTTT

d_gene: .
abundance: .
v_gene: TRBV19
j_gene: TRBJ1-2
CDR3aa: CASTSGQLDYTF
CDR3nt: TGTGCCAGTACCAGCGGACAGCTTGACTACACCTTC

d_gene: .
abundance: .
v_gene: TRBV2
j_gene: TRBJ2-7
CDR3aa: CASNRARENYEQYF
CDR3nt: TGTGCCAGCAATAGGGCCCGGGAGAACTACGAGCAGTACTTC

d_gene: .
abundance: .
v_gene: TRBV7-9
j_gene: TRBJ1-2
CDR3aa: CASRTGLDPNYGYTF
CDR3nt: TGTGCCAGCAGGACAGGTCTAGACCCTAACTATGGCTACACCTTC

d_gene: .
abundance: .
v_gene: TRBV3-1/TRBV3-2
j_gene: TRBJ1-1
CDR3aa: CASSQGLEGWGGTELATEAFF
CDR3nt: TGTGCCAGCAGCCAAGGTCTAGAAGGTTGGGGGGGAACCGAATTGGCCACTGAAGCTTTCTTT

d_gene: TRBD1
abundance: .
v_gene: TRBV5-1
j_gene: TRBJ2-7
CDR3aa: CASSLASPYGQGAYEQYF
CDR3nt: TGCGCCAGCAGCTTGGCCAGCCCCTACGGACAGGGGGCTTACGAGCAGTACTTC

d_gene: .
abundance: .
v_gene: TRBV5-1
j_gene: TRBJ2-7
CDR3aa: CASSRQEDEQYF
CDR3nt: TGCGCCAGCAGCCGCCAAGAGGACGAGCAGTACTTC

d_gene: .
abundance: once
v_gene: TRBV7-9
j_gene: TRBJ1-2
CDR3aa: CASSLLGPYGYTF
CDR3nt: TGTGCCAGCAGCTTACTTGGCCCCTATGGCTACACCTTC

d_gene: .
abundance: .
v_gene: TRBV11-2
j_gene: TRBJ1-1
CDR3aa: CASSQQTVGTEAFF
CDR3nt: TGTGCCAGCAGCCAACAGACAGTGGGCACTGAAGCTTTCTTT

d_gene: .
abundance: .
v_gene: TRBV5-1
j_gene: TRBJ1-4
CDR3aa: CASSLENRVEEKLFF
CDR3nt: TGCGCCAGCAGCTTGGAGAACAGGGTGGAGGAAAAACTGTTTTTT

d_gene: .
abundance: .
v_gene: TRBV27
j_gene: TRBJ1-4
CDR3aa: CASSLGRFNEKLFF
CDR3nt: TGTGCCAGCAGTTTGGGCAGATTTAATGAAAAACTGTTTTTT

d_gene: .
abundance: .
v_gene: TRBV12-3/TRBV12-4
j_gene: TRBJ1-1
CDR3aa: CASSLRKSTEAFF
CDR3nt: TGTGCCAGCAGTTTGCGGAAAAGCACTGAAGCTTTCTTT

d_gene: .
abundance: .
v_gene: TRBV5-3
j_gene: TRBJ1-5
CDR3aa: CARSLTGLRIRPQHF
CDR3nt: TGTGCCAGAAGCCTTACAGGGCTACGGATTCGGCCCCAGCATTTT

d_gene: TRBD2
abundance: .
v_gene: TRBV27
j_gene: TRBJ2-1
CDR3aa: CASSLTTPSGVNIHSYNEQFF
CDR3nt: TGTGCCAGCAGTTTAACCACCCCTAGCGGGGTTAACATTCACTCCTACAATGAGCAGTTCTTC

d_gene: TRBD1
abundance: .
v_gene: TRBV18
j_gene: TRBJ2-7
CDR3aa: CASSPPGQGYYEQYF
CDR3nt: TGTGCCAGCTCTCCTCCGGGACAGGGGTACTACGAGCAGTACTTC

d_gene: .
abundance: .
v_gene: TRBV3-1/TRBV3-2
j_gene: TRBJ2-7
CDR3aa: CASSQTRRTSYEQYF
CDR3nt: TGTGCCAGCAGCCAAACCAGGAGGACCTCCTACGAGCAGTACTTC

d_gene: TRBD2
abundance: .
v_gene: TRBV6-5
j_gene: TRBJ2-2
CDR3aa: CASRASGGAPGELFF
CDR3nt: TGTGCCAGCAGGGCTAGCGGGGGGGCGCCCGGGGAGCTGTTTTTT

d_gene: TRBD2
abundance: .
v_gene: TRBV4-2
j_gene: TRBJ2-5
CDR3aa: CASSQGLAGTRETQYF
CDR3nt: TGTGCCAGCAGCCAAGGACTAGCGGGTACCCGGGAGACCCAGTACTTC

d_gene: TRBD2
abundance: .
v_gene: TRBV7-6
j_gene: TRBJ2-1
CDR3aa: CASSSSSGGAGEQFF
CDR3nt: TGTGCCAGCAGCTCGTCTAGCGGGGGGGCCGGTGAGCAGTTCTTC

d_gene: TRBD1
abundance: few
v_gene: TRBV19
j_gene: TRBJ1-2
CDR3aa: CASSLTGQGDGYTF
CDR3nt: TGTGCCAGTAGTCTCACGGGACAGGGCGATGGCTACACCTTC

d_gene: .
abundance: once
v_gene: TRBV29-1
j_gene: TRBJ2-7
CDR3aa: CSASQAYEQYF
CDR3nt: TGCAGCGCCTCCCAGGCCTACGAGCAGTACTTC

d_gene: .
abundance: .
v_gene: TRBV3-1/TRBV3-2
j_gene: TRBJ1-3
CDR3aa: CASSQVAGEGNTIYF
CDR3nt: TGTGCCAGCAGCCAAGTGGCGGGGGAAGGAAACACCATATATTTT

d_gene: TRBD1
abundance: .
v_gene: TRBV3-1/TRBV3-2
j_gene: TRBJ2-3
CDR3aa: CASSQVVRGHGDTQYF
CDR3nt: TGTGCCAGCAGCCAAGTTGTCAGGGGGCATGGAGATACGCAGTATTTT

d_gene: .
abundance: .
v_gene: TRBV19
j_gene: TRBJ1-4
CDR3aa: CASSPGGGYNEKLFF
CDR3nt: TGTGCCAGTAGTCCCGGGGGGGGCTATAATGAAAAACTGTTTTTT

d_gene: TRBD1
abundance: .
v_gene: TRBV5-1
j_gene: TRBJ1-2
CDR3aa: CASSPGQGQANYGYTF
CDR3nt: TGCGCCAGCAGCCCGGGACAGGGGCAAGCTAACTATGGCTACACCTTC

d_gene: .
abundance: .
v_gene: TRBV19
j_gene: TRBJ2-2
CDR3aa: CASSQDDYVTGELFF
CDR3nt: TGTGCCAGTAGTCAAGACGACTATGTCACCGGGGAGCTGTTTTTT

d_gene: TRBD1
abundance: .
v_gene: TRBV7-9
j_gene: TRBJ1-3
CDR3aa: CASSSYRGADPGNTIYF
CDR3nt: TGTGCCAGCAGCTCGTACAGGGGCGCTGACCCTGGAAACACCATATATTTT

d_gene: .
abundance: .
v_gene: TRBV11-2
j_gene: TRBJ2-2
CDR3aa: CASSLSGEARELFF
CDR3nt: TGTGCCAGCAGCTTATCGGGGGAGGCACGGGAGCTGTTTTTT

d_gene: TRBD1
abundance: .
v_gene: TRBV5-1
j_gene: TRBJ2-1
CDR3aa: CASSPGTGDSYNEQFF
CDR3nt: TGCGCCAGCAGCCCCGGGACAGGAGATTCCTACAATGAGCAGTTCTTC

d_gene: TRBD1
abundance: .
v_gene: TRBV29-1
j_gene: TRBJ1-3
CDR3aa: CSAGQGPGNTIYF
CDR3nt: TGCAGCGCAGGACAGGGCCCTGGAAACACCATATATTTT

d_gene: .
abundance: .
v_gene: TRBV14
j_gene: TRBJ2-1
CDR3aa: CASSLGELRQFF
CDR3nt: TGTGCCAGCAGCCTAGGGGAACTAAGGCAGTTCTTC

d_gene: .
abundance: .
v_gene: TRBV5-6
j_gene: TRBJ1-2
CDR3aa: CASSFDSRAGGYTF
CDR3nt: TGTGCCAGCAGCTTCGATTCGCGGGCAGGTGGCTACACCTTC

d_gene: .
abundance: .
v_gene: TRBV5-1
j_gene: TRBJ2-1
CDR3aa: CASRKDSYNEQFF
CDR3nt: TGCGCCAGCAGAAAAGACAGCTACAATGAGCAGTTCTTC

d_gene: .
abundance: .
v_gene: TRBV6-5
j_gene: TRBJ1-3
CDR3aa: CASSSGSSNPHF
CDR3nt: TGTGCCAGCAGTTCCGGGTCTTCGAACCCCCACTTT

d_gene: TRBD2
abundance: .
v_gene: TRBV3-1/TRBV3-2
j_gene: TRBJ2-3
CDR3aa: CASSQDVGGATDTQYF
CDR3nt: TGTGCCAGCAGCCAAGATGTCGGGGGGGCAACAGATACGCAGTATTTT

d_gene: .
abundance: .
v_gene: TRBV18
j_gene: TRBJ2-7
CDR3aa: CASSPGTSYEQYF
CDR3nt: TGTGCCAGCTCACCGGGGACTTCCTACGAGCAGTACTTC

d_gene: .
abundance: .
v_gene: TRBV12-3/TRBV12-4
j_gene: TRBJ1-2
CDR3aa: CASTRGVGYGYTF
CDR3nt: TGTGCCAGCACCCGGGGGGTCGGCTATGGCTACACCTTC

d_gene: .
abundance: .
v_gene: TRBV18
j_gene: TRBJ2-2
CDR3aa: CASSPPSTGELFF
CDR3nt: TGTGCCAGCTCACCACCTAGTACCGGGGAGCTGTTTTTT

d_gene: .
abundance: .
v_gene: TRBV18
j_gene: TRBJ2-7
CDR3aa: CASSPGAANYEQYF
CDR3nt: TGTGCCAGCTCCCCTGGGGCGGCGAACTACGAGCAGTACTTC

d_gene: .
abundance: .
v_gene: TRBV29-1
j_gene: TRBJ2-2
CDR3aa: CSVDRGGELFF
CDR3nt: TGCAGCGTTGACAGGGGCGGGGAGCTGTTTTTT

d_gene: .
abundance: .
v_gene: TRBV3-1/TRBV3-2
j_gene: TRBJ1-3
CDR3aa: CASTLRGSGNTIYF
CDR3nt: TGTGCCAGCACCCTTAGAGGCTCTGGAAACACCATATATTTT

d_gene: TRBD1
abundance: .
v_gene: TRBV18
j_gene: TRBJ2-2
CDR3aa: CASSPSTGEAGELFF
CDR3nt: TGTGCCAGCTCACCTTCGACAGGGGAGGCCGGGGAGCTGTTTTTT

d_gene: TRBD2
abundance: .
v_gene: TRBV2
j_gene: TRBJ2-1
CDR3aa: CASSVRTSGGTPQFF
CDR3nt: TGTGCCAGCAGTGTTAGGACTAGCGGGGGAACACCCCAGTTCTTC

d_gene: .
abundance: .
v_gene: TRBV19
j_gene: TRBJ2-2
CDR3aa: CASRELGQTNTGELFF
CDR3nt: TGTGCCAGTAGGGAATTGGGACAAACGAACACCGGGGAGCTGTTTTTT

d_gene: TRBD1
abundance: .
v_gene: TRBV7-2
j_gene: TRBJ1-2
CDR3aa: CASSPQGALGYTF
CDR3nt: TGTGCCAGCAGCCCACAGGGGGCTCTTGGCTACACCTTC

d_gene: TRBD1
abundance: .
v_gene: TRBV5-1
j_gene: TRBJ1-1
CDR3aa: CASSLGRDRWNTEAFF
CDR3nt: TGCGCCAGCAGCTTGGGCCGGGACAGGTGGAACACTGAAGCTTTCTTT

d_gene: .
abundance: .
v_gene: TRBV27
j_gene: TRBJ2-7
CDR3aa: CASSLRRAVYEQYF
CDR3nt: TGTGCCAGCAGTTTAAGGCGGGCTGTGTACGAGCAGTACTTC

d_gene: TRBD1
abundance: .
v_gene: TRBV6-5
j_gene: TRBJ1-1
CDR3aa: CASSPYRGRTEAFF
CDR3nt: TGTGCCAGCAGTCCTTACAGGGGGCGGACTGAAGCTTTCTTT

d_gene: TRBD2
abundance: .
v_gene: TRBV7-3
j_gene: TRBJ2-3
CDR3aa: CASSSPELAGEDTDTQYF
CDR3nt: TGTGCCAGCAGCTCCCCGGAACTAGCGGGGGAGGACACAGATACGCAGTATTTT

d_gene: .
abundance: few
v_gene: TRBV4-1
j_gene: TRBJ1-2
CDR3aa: CASSQDNYGNNYGYTF
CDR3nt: TGCGCCAGCAGCCAAGATAATTACGGGAACAACTATGGCTACACCTTC

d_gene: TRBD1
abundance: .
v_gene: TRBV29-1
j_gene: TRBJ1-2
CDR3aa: CSVVSQGAGGYTF
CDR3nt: TGCAGCGTTGTTTCGCAGGGGGCGGGAGGCTACACCTTC

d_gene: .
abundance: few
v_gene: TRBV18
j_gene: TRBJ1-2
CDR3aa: CASSPYSSPYGYTF
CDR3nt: TGTGCCAGCTCACCATACAGCAGCCCATATGGCTACACCTTC

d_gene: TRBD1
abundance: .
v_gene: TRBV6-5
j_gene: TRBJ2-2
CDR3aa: CASRADRAGELFF
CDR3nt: TGTGCCAGCAGAGCCGACAGGGCCGGGGAGCTGTTTTTT

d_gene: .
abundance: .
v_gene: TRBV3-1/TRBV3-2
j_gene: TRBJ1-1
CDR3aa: CASSQGLQGNTEAFF
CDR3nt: TGTGCCAGCAGCCAAGGGTTACAGGGGAACACTGAAGCTTTCTTT